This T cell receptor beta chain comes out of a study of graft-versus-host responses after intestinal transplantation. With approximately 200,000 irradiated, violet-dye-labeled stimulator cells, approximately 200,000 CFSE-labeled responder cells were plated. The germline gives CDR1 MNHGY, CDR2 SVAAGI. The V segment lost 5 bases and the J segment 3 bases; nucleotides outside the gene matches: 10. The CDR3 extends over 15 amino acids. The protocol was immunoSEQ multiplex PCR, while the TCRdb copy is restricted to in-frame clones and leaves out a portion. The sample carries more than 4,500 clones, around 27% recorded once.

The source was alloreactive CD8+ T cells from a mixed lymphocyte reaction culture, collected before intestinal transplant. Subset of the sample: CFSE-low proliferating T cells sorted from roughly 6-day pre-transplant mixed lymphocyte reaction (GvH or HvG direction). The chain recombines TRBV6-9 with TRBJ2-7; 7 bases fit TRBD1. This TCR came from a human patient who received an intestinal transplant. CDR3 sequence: CASSEGGSVLYEQYF. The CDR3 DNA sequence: TGTGCCAGCAGTGAAGGGGGCAGTGTCCTCTACGAGCAGTACTTC.